Below are 20 T cell receptor beta chains sequenced from a single sample in a study of cytotoxic CD8 clonotypes in ibrutinib-treated CLL. The table came from immunoSEQ multiplex PCR; TCRdb's copy has only in-frame clones and leaves some out. The data hold approximately 130,000 clones, with roughly 84% observed a single time. Sequencing was performed on PBMCs, taken after 24 months of ibrutinib treatment. The receptors originated from a human donor with chronic lymphocytic leukemia.

The V call is TRBV5-1, the J call TRBJ1-4; 9 positions match TRBD1. Germline CDR1 is SGHRS and CDR2 is YFSETQ. V was clipped by 4 bases and J by 8 bases; unmatched bases: 6. This CDR3 contains 14 residues. The CDR3 protein is CASSPGQGLEKLFF. The CDR3, as DNA: TGCGCCAGCAGCCCGGGACAGGGTTTGGAAAAACTGTTTTTT. The full variable domain, with the rest looked up from reference TRBV5-1 and TRBJ1-4, is KAGVTQTPRYLIKTRGQQVTLSCSPISGHRSVSWYQQTPGQGLQFLFEYFSETQRNKGNFPGRFSGRQFSNSRSEMNVSTLELGDSALYLCASSPGQGLEKLFFGSGTQLSVL.

The chain recombines TRBV6-6 with TRBJ2-3; 9 positions agree with TRBD2. This CDR3 has 16 residues. Per the germline V gene, CDR1 is MNHNY and CDR2 is SVGAGI (reference sequence). With V trimmed by 2 bases and J by 2 bases, 5 bases remained unmatched. CDR3 sequence: CASSYLLAGTTDTQYF. In DNA, the CDR3 is TGTGCCAGCAGTTACCTTCTAGCGGGGACCACAGATACGCAGTATTTT.

A single count supports this clone. The rearrangement uses TRBV15 and TRBJ2-7, with D possibly matching TRBD1 (6 bases). Between the trimmed V and J ends, which lost 0 bases and 2 bases, there was a span of 11 bases. Germline V CDR1 and CDR2: LNHNV, YYDKDF (reference sequence). The CDR3 consists of 15 residues. The CDR3 is CATSRDKGVAYEQYF. The DNA of the CDR3 is TGTGCCACCAGCAGAGATAAGGGGGTCGCCTACGAGCAGTACTTC. Using reference TRBV15 and TRBJ2-7 for the parts outside the CDR3, the full variable domain is DAMVIQNPRYQVTQFGKPVTLSCSQTLNHNVMYWYQQKSSQAPKLLFHYYDKDFNNEADTPDNFQSRRPNTSFCFLDIRSPGLGDTAMYLCATSRDKGVAYEQYFGPGTRLTVT.

The rearrangement uses TRBV18 and TRBJ1-5, with a possible D match to TRBD1 (5 bases). The germline CDR1 and CDR2 sequences are KGHSH and LQKENI. V lost 0 bases and J 7 bases, leaving 16 bases between the germline ends. The CDR3 is 16 amino acids. The CDR3 spells CASSPPSGLGLQPQHF. CDR3 sequence (DNA): TGTGCCAGCTCACCACCGTCAGGGCTCGGGTTGCAGCCCCAGCATTTT.

The chain combines TRBV19 with TRBJ1-5; TRBD1 matches at 7 bases. Looked up from germline, CDR1 is LNHDA and CDR2 is SQIVND (reference sequence). Trimming at V came to 3 bases and at J to 0 bases, leaving 2 bases not matched to a gene. This CDR3 region has 15 residues. This CDR3 reads CASSIYRGSNQPQHF. CDR3 bases: TGTGCCAGTAGTATTTACAGGGGTAGCAATCAGCCCCAGCATTTT.

This clone was found a few times. CDR3 protein: CAWSVRYGYTF. CDR3 in DNA: TGTGCCTGGAGTGTTCGCTATGGCTACACCTTC. The chain links TRBV30 to TRBJ1-2; D is unclear. Trimming took off 0 bases at V and 4 bases at J, with 3 bases between the two ends. Germline-derived CDR1 and CDR2 are GTSNPN and SVGIG (reference sequence). There are 11 residues in the CDR3.

V and J are TRBV9 and TRBJ2-2, with 8 bases identical to TRBD2. CDR3 length equals 13 residues. J lost 3 bases, V lost 10 bases, and 5 bases had no gene match. The germline gives CDR1 SGDLS, CDR2 YYNGEE. DNA for the CDR3: TGTGCCTCCGGGGGGGGTGACACCGGGGAGCTGTTTTTT. Its translation: CASGGGDTGELFF.

This clone was counted a few times. The V gene is TRBV5-6, the J gene TRBJ1-6, with 8 nucleotides matching TRBD1. Germline CDR1 is SGHDT and CDR2 is YYEEEE. After removal of 5 bases from V and 4 bases from J, the junction contained 2 bases not matched to a gene. The CDR3 length is 14 residues. CDR3 DNA: TGTGCCAGCAGTGGGACAGGTTATAATTCACCCCTCCACTTT. Encoded protein: CASSGTGYNSPLHF.

This clone has just one count. This chain links TRBV7-8 with TRBJ2-7; D may be TRBD2 (5 bases). V gave up 4 bases and J gave up 0 bases, with 10 bases separating them. The CDR3 extends over 14 amino acids. Germline V gene sequence: CDR1 SGHVS, CDR2 FQNEAQ. This chain's CDR3 is CASSSLRGSYEQYF. CDR3 bases: TGTGCCAGCAGCTCCCTCCGGGGCTCCTACGAGCAGTACTTC.

The chain recombines TRBV10-3 with TRBJ2-3; 9 bases are a match to TRBD1. CDR1 and CDR2 from the germline V gene are ENHRY and SYGVKD. This CDR3 has 16 amino acids. V trimming: 0 bases; J trimming: 0 bases; junction bases outside the gene matches: 1. The CDR3 DNA follows: TGTGCCATCAGTGAGTCGGGGACAGGGAGCACAGATACGCAGTATTTT. Protein sequence: CAISESGTGSTDTQYF.

The V call is TRBV30, the J call TRBJ1-4, with D possibly TRBD1 on 5 matching bases. V was pared by 5 bases and J by 9 bases, with 16 bases between. CDR3 length: 13 amino acids. Germline CDR1 GTSNPN, CDR2 SVGIG (reference sequence). The CDR3, as DNA: TGTGCCTGGGGCGGGCAGACAGTAAAAAAACTGTTTTTT. Amino acid sequence: CAWGGQTVKKLFF.

The rearrangement links TRBV29-1 to TRBJ2-5; 9 bases align to TRBD1. Unmatched junction bases numbered 10, after V lost 3 bases and J lost 2 bases. CDR3 length equals 16 residues. CDR1 and CDR2 (germline): SQVTM, ANQGSEA. This chain's CDR3 is CSVDWRTGALQETQYF. Written as DNA, the CDR3 is TGCAGCGTTGATTGGAGGACAGGGGCCTTACAAGAGACCCAGTACTTC.

J is TRBJ1-1 and V is TRBV21-1. TRBV21-1 corresponds to a pseudogene. The CDR3 covers 10 residues. The CDR3 DNA is TGTGCCAGCAGCAAAGCAGGGTCGTTCTTT. It codes for CASSKAGSFF.

The rearrangement joins TRBV2 to TRBJ2-7; TRBD1 or TRBD2 may be the D gene (6 bases each). Looked up from germline, CDR1 is SNHLY and CDR2 is FYNNEI. The CDR3 consists of 13 residues. V gave up 1 base and J gave up 7 bases, with 11 bases separating them. The DNA for the CDR3 is TGTGCCAGCAGTGAAGTCGGAGGGGGTGAGCAGTACTTC. Encoded protein: CASSEVGGGEQYF.

This rearrangement joins TRBV4-3 to TRBJ2-2, with 10 bases identical to TRBD2. Germline V gene lookup returns CDR1 LGHNA and CDR2 YSLEER. This CDR3 spans 16 amino acids. The J segment lost 0 bases and the V segment lost 2 bases, leaving 0 bases of the junction unmatched. CDR3: CASSQLAGANTGELFF. The CDR3 DNA is TGCGCCAGCAGCCAACTAGCGGGGGCGAACACCGGGGAGCTGTTTTTT.

This chain uses TRBV19 with TRBJ2-3; 8 bases agree with TRBD1. Looked up from germline, CDR1 is LNHDA and CDR2 is SQIVND (reference sequence). After removal of 5 bases from V and 5 bases from J, the junction contained 9 bases not matched to a gene. CDR3 length: 15 amino acids. The CDR3 nucleotides read TGTGCCAGTAGTGAGTCAGGGGGCGGGTTAGATACGCAGTATTTT. This sequence encodes CASSESGGGLDTQYF.

V gene TRBV7-9 combines with J gene TRBJ1-1; 11 nucleotides match TRBD1. V shed 5 bases, J shed 5 bases, and the junction held 19 bases outside the gene matches. Germline CDR1 reads SEHNR; CDR2 reads FQNEAQ (reference sequence). The CDR3 runs 19 residues. CDR3 nucleotides: TGTGCCAGCAGCCCCCCCCTGGGCTGGACAGGGGGCAAGGGAACTGAAGCTTTCTTT. Protein product: CASSPPLGWTGGKGTEAFF.

The rearrangement uses TRBV23-1 and TRBJ2-3, with D tentatively TRBD1 or TRBD2 (5 bases each). TRBV23-1 is sorted into the ORF group, with uncertain function. This CDR3 is 16 amino acids long. Trimming left V 5 bases short and J 0 bases short, with 15 bases between. CDR3 sequence: CASSSRARDSTDTQYF. CDR3 bases: TGCGCCAGCAGTTCACGGGCCCGGGACAGCACAGATACGCAGTATTTT.

The chain carries TRBV2 and TRBJ1-6; possible D gene TRBD1, 5 bases. Germline-derived CDR1 and CDR2 are SNHLY and FYNNEI. The CDR3 covers 14 residues. Trimming left V 10 bases short and J 1 base short, with 11 bases between. CDR3 DNA sequence: TGTGCCACCGGGGGTAATTCCTATAATTCACCCCTCCACTTT. Protein sequence: CATGGNSYNSPLHF.

The table lists this clone with a count of one. V is TRBV5-4 and J is TRBJ2-7; possibly TRBD1 or TRBD2 for D (5 bases each). Per the germline V gene, CDR1 is SGHNT and CDR2 is YYREEE (reference sequence). The CDR3 has 14 amino acids. Between the trimmed V and J ends, which lost 5 bases and 0 bases, there was a span of 12 bases. The CDR3 nucleotides are TGTGCCAGCAGTCCGGGACGCCGCTCCTACGAGCAGTACTTC. This translates into CASSPGRRSYEQYF.